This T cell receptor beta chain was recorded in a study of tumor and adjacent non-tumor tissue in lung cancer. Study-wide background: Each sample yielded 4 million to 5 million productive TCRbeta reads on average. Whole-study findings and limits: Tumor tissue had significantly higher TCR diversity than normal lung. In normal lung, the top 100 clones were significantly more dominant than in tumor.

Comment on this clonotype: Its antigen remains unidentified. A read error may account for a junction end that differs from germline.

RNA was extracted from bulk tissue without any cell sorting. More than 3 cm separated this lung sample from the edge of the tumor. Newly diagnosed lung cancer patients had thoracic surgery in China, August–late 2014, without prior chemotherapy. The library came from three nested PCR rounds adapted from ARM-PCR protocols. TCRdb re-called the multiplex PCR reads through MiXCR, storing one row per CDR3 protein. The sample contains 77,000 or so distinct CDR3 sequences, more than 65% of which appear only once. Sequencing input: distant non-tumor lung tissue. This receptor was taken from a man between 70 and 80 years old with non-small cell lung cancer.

DNA of the CDR3: TGTGCCAGCAGCTTGACTTGGAACAACGGGGAGCTGTCTTTT. Protein product: CASSLTWNNGELSF. The chain uses TRBV11-1 and TRBJ2-2; D may be TRBD2 (5 bases). The CDR3 runs 14 residues. The germline gives CDR1 SGHAT, CDR2 FQDESV (reference sequence).